Reported below is one TCR beta chain. The sample belongs to a study of patients and donors after allogeneic stem cell transplantation. TCRdb redid the calling of the RT-PCR reads with MiXCR, one entry per CDR3 protein. Among more than 850,000 distinct CDR3 sequences listed, roughly 18% were seen once. Source material: blood, either unsorted or a sorted T cell fraction (not recorded which). The TCR sequence derives from a human donor who was either an allogeneic HSCT recipient or a stem cell or donor lymphocyte infusion donor (not recorded which). It is not recorded whose cells these are; they may come from a transplant donor.

The CDR3 DNA reads TGTGCCAGCAGTTTAGAGGCAGGGACCTCTGTCTTCGAGCAGTACTTC. Protein: CASSLEAGTSVFEQYF. This chain links TRBV27 with TRBJ2-7, with D perhaps assigned TRBD1 or TRBD2 (5 bases each). This CDR3 spans 16 amino acids. Trimming took off 2 bases at V and 6 bases at J, with 20 bases between the two ends. Germline values: CDR1 MNHEY, CDR2 SMNVEV (reference sequence).